Shown below are 9 T cell receptor beta chains from a single sample sequenced in a study of T cells in Graves' hyperthyroidism and ophthalmopathy. RNA transcripts served as the template for amplifying TCR beta CDR3 regions. When the TCR CDR3 underwent first-round RT-PCR, the HTBI primer set was used. TCRdb reprocessed the multiplex PCR reads via MiXCR and lists one record per CDR3 protein. The sample carries over 450,000 distinct CDR3 sequences, over 15% recorded once. The sequencing input was blood. Receptors were obtained from a young woman with Graves' ophthalmopathy.

This clonotype was observed many times. This rearrangement joins TRBV6-1 to TRBJ1-5; TRBD1 might be the D (5 bases). The germline CDR1 and CDR2 sequences are MNHNS and SASEGT. V was clipped by 3 bases and J by 2 bases, with 14 bases between them. There are 16 residues in the CDR3. Here the CDR3 reads CASSDLGGNGNQPQHF. The CDR3 DNA reads as TGTGCCAGCAGTGACCTCGGGGGAAACGGCAATCAGCCCCAGCATTTT.

This clonotype has a count of ten or more. The chain links TRBV7-2 to TRBJ2-7; the match to TRBD2 covers 7 bases. The CDR3 totals 15 residues. V lost 1 base to trimming and J lost 4 bases; unmatched junction nucleotides: 7. In germline, CDR1 is SGHTA, CDR2 FQGNSA. In nucleotides, the CDR3 is TGTGCCAGCAGCTTAGAAGGTGGGGGGGGTTACGAGCAGTACTTC. Translating gives CASSLEGGGGYEQYF.

This clonotype was observed a handful of times. The V gene is TRBV10-3, the J gene TRBJ2-7, with D perhaps matching TRBD1 or TRBD2 (5 bases each). CDR3 length: 13 residues. V lost 7 bases, J lost 3 bases, and 13 bases lay in between. Germline CDR1 is ENHRY and CDR2 is SYGVKD. In nucleotides, the CDR3 is TGTGCCATCAATAGGGACGGAGACTACGAGCAGTACTTC. Translating it yields CAINRDGDYEQYF.

This clonotype was detected ten times or more. The genes are TRBV20-1 and TRBJ2-3; D remains unclear. Germline values: CDR1 DFQATT, CDR2 SNEGSKA (reference sequence). V was shortened by 4 bases and J by 0 bases, with 5 bases between the two germline ends. This CDR3 has 12 residues. For the CDR3, the DNA is TGCAGTGCTACAGCTAGCACAGATACGCAGTATTTT. As protein: CSATASTDTQYF.

Ten or more counts support this clonotype. The rearrangement uses TRBV5-1 and TRBJ2-1; 9 positions match TRBD2. The germline V gene encodes CDR1 SGHRS and CDR2 YFSETQ. CDR3 length: 15 amino acids. Germline trimming cut 4 bases from V and 4 bases from J; bases unmatched to any gene: 6. In nucleotides, the CDR3 is TGCGCCAGCAGCCGAGCGGGGGGCCTATACAATGAGCAGTTCTTC. Translating it yields CASSRAGGLYNEQFF.

Ten or more counts support this clonotype. The chain is built from TRBV11-2 and TRBJ2-3; D gene unclear. This CDR3 is built from 13 residues. Deletions cut 7 bases from V and 1 base from J, with 9 bases between. The germline V gene encodes CDR1 SGHAT and CDR2 FQNNGV. CDR3 residues: CASIGGRTDTQYF. The CDR3 region has the DNA TGTGCCAGCATAGGCGGCCGCACAGATACGCAGTATTTT.

At least ten counts were recorded for this clonotype. The rearrangement joins TRBV2 to TRBJ1-5, with D perhaps matching TRBD1 (5 bases). The CDR3 loop spans 15 amino acids. V shed 5 bases and J shed 0 bases, with 11 bases lying between them. Germline values: CDR1 SNHLY, CDR2 FYNNEI. The CDR3: CASSRDGRSNQPQHF. The CDR3 nucleotides read TGTGCCAGCAGTAGGGACGGCCGTAGCAATCAGCCCCAGCATTTT.

This clonotype was counted between two and nine times. The V call is TRBV5-1, the J call TRBJ1-1; weak D call: TRBD1 (6 bases). V dropped 0 bases and J dropped 4 bases, with 13 bases sitting between them. The CDR3 runs 15 residues. Germline CDR1 is SGHRS and CDR2 is YFSETQ. CDR3 nucleotides: TGCGCCAGCAGCTTGGATGGGTCCAGGGGCACTGAAGCTTTCTTT. This gives the protein CASSLDGSRGTEAFF.

About this clonotype itself: It may be a read error: a sequence one base away is much more abundant. The J gene is TRBJ1-2, the V gene TRBV15; a weak D match, TRBD1 (5 bases). V shed 1 base and J shed 6 bases, with 6 bases lying between them. The CDR3 is made up of 12 amino acids. CDR1 is LNHNV, CDR2 YYDKDF, per germline (reference sequence). This CDR3 reads CATSRGGHGYTF. The DNA for the CDR3 is TGTGCCACCAGCAGAGGGGGCCATGGCTACACCTTC. Full variable domain (missing parts from reference TRBV15 and TRBJ1-2): DAMVIQNPRYQVTQFGKPVTLSCSQTLNHNVMYWYQQKSSQAPKLLFHYYDKDFNNEADTPDNFQSRRPNTSFCFLDIRSPGLGDTAMYLCATSRGGHGYTFGSGTRLTVV.